This T cell receptor (beta chain) was observed in a study of CD8 T cells in ankylosing spondylitis. Findings and caveats of the study: There was reportedly significant enrichment of clones that were disease-linked in matched ankylosing spondylitis synovial fluid. A motif of eight or nine highly homologous TCR beta variants was seen as apparently characteristic of ankylosing spondylitis blood.

In its sample, this clonotype was seen a few times. The antigen is undetermined. For TCR beta, libraries came from quantitative 5'-RACE with molecular barcodes. TCRdb re-analysed the 5' RACE reads in MiXCR, keeping a single row per CDR3 protein. The repertoire holds under 200,000 distinct CDR3 sequences, with 10% to 15% as singletons. The CDR3 sequence is 15 residues long. Between the trimmed V and J ends, which lost 6 bases and 3 bases, there was a span of 15 bases. The germline CDR1 and CDR2 sequences are DFQATT and SNEGSKA (reference sequence). This chain connects TRBV20-1 to TRBJ1-6; D is unclear. The sequenced material came from blood, either unsorted or a sorted T cell fraction (not recorded which). The TCR comes from a female donor with ankylosing spondylitis or in good health (not recorded which). DNA for the CDR3: TGCAGTGCGGTTTCCGCCGGGAACTATAATTCACCCCTCCACTTT. Translating it yields CSAVSAGNYNSPLHF.